A selection of T cell receptor beta chains follows, all from one sample in a study of type 1 regulatory T cells. Each CDR3 protein gets one entry after TCRdb re-called the reads with MiXCR. The sample has over 55,000 distinct CDR3 sequences; about 62% are singletons. Their target antigens are unknown. Sample: cultured T cells, either the whole culture or a sorted T cell fraction (not recorded which). The receptors stem from a human donor in good health. Each CDR3 is given with its conserved first and last residue. D genes are given only for firm matches. Expanded clones get a size class; other rows say once, few or many, or leave the size out.

cdr3_length: 13; v_call: TRBV2; d_call: .; j_call: TRBJ2-1; clone_size: .; cdr3_nt: TGTGCCAGCAGTGAAGGGATATACAATGAGCAGTTCTTC; cdr3_aa: CASSEGIYNEQFF
cdr3_length: 13; v_call: TRBV12-3/TRBV12-4; d_call: .; j_call: TRBJ1-1; clone_size: .; cdr3_nt: TGTGCCAGCAGACCCAGAAAGAACACTGAAGCTTTCTTT; cdr3_aa: CASRPRKNTEAFF
cdr3_length: 18; v_call: TRBV24-1; d_call: TRBD2; j_call: TRBJ2-1; clone_size: many; cdr3_nt: TGTGCCACCAGTGATTTGCCGAAGTCGGGACTAGACCACAATGAGCAGTTCTTC; cdr3_aa: CATSDLPKSGLDHNEQFF
cdr3_length: 13; v_call: TRBV5-1; d_call: .; j_call: TRBJ2-7; clone_size: .; cdr3_nt: TGCGCCAGCAGCTTGGGGGGCGGGTACGAGCAGTACTTC; cdr3_aa: CASSLGGGYEQYF
cdr3_length: 11; v_call: TRBV29-1; d_call: .; j_call: TRBJ2-5; clone_size: few; cdr3_nt: TGCAGCGTTGGACAGAAAGAGACCCAGTACTTC; cdr3_aa: CSVGQKETQYF
cdr3_length: 14; v_call: TRBV19; d_call: .; j_call: TRBJ1-5; clone_size: .; cdr3_nt: TGTGCCAGTAGTACCCTGGCCAGGGATCAGCCCCAGCATTTT; cdr3_aa: CASSTLARDQPQHF
cdr3_length: 14; v_call: TRBV20-1; d_call: .; j_call: TRBJ2-3; clone_size: .; cdr3_nt: TGCAGTGCTATAGAGGGAAGAGGCCCAGATACGCAGTATTTT; cdr3_aa: CSAIEGRGPDTQYF
cdr3_length: 17; v_call: TRBV7-8; d_call: TRBD2; j_call: TRBJ2-1; clone_size: .; cdr3_nt: TGTGCCAGCAGCCTAGCGAGGCGGACTAGCGGCTACAATGAGCAGTTCTTC; cdr3_aa: CASSLARRTSGYNEQFF
cdr3_length: 16; v_call: TRBV5-1; d_call: .; j_call: TRBJ2-1; clone_size: .; cdr3_nt: TGCGCCAGCAGCTTGGGGTCAGGAGCGGAATACAATGAGCAGTTCTTC; cdr3_aa: CASSLGSGAEYNEQFF
cdr3_length: 16; v_call: TRBV5-6; d_call: .; j_call: TRBJ2-6; clone_size: .; cdr3_nt: TGTGCCAGCAGCTCGCCAACTAGCTCTGGGGCCAACGTCCTGACTTTC; cdr3_aa: CASSSPTSSGANVLTF
cdr3_length: 16; v_call: TRBV20-1; d_call: TRBD2; j_call: TRBJ2-7; clone_size: .; cdr3_nt: TGCAGTGCTAGATCCCCGGGACTAGCGAGCTCCTACGAGCAGTACTTC; cdr3_aa: CSARSPGLASSYEQYF
cdr3_length: 15; v_call: TRBV6-5; d_call: TRBD1; j_call: TRBJ2-5; clone_size: .; cdr3_nt: TGTGCCAGCAGTCGGAGGGACAGGCCCCAAGAGACCCAGTACTTC; cdr3_aa: CASSRRDRPQETQYF
cdr3_length: 14; v_call: TRBV6-1; d_call: TRBD1; j_call: TRBJ1-2; clone_size: .; cdr3_nt: TGTGCCAGCGGAAACAGGGGGCTTAACTATGGCTACACCTTC; cdr3_aa: CASGNRGLNYGYTF
cdr3_length: 13; v_call: TRBV20-1; d_call: TRBD1; j_call: TRBJ2-5; clone_size: .; cdr3_nt: TGCAGTGCTAGTTGGGACAGGGATGAGACCCAGTACTTC; cdr3_aa: CSASWDRDETQYF
cdr3_length: 19; v_call: TRBV5-4; d_call: TRBD2; j_call: TRBJ2-2; clone_size: .; cdr3_nt: TGTGCCAGCAGAGCTGCCGGGACTAGCGGGAACACGAACACCGGGGAGCTGTTTTTT; cdr3_aa: CASRAAGTSGNTNTGELFF
cdr3_length: 13; v_call: TRBV3-1; d_call: .; j_call: TRBJ2-7; clone_size: .; cdr3_nt: TGTGCCAGCAGGCCCGGATCGGGAGACGAGCAGTACTTC; cdr3_aa: CASRPGSGDEQYF
cdr3_length: 15; v_call: TRBV27; d_call: TRBD1; j_call: TRBJ2-5; clone_size: .; cdr3_nt: TGTGCCAGCAGAAAGGGACAGCTACGGCCGGAGACCCAGTACTTC; cdr3_aa: CASRKGQLRPETQYF
cdr3_length: 13; v_call: TRBV6-1; d_call: .; j_call: TRBJ2-1; clone_size: .; cdr3_nt: TGTGCCAGCAGTACGACCCCCGACCGCGGGCAGTTCTTC; cdr3_aa: CASSTTPDRGQFF
cdr3_length: 17; v_call: TRBV20-1; d_call: TRBD2; j_call: TRBJ2-7; clone_size: .; cdr3_nt: TGCAGTGCTAGGGCTAGCGGGAGAAATGCCCCTACCTACGAGCAGTACTTC; cdr3_aa: CSARASGRNAPTYEQYF
cdr3_length: 16; v_call: TRBV12-3/TRBV12-4; d_call: .; j_call: TRBJ2-4; clone_size: few; cdr3_nt: TGTGCCAGCAGCCCAACGCCGGGACTAGCCAAAAACATTCAGTACTTC; cdr3_aa: CASSPTPGLAKNIQYF
cdr3_length: 14; v_call: TRBV6-1; d_call: TRBD1; j_call: TRBJ2-2; clone_size: .; cdr3_nt: TGTGCCAGCAGACCGGGACAGGGTTCCGGGGAGCTGTTTTTT; cdr3_aa: CASRPGQGSGELFF
cdr3_length: 13; v_call: TRBV5-1; d_call: .; j_call: TRBJ2-5; clone_size: .; cdr3_nt: TGCGCCAGCAGCTTAGCTGAGAAAGAGACCCAGTACTTC; cdr3_aa: CASSLAEKETQYF
cdr3_length: 14; v_call: TRBV29-1; d_call: .; j_call: TRBJ1-1; clone_size: few; cdr3_nt: TGCAGCGGACTTACCGGGACGGTGAACACTGAAGCTTTCTTT; cdr3_aa: CSGLTGTVNTEAFF
cdr3_length: 15; v_call: TRBV4-2; d_call: TRBD1; j_call: TRBJ2-2; clone_size: .; cdr3_nt: TGTGCCAGCAGGCTCGGGACAGGGGGCGCCGGGGAGCTGTTTTTT; cdr3_aa: CASRLGTGGAGELFF
cdr3_length: 15; v_call: TRBV20-1; d_call: TRBD2; j_call: TRBJ2-1; clone_size: .; cdr3_nt: TGCAGTGCTAGCCCCGGGGGGGCGGGTAACAATGAGCAGTTCTTC; cdr3_aa: CSASPGGAGNNEQFF
cdr3_length: 15; v_call: TRBV6-6; d_call: TRBD2; j_call: TRBJ2-7; clone_size: few; cdr3_nt: TGTGCCAGCAGTTTCAGGACTAGCGGGAGGGCCGAGCAGTACTTC; cdr3_aa: CASSFRTSGRAEQYF
cdr3_length: 13; v_call: TRBV2; d_call: .; j_call: TRBJ2-7; clone_size: .; cdr3_nt: TGTGCCAGCAATCTCGGCTGGACCTACGAGCAGTACTTC; cdr3_aa: CASNLGWTYEQYF
cdr3_length: 14; v_call: TRBV2; d_call: .; j_call: TRBJ2-6; clone_size: .; cdr3_nt: TGTGCCAGCACGGGAGCATCTGGGGCCAACGTCCTGACTTTC; cdr3_aa: CASTGASGANVLTF
cdr3_length: 14; v_call: TRBV20-1; d_call: .; j_call: TRBJ2-5; clone_size: .; cdr3_nt: TGCAGTGCTAGCACCGCAGGCCTTGAAGAGACCCAGTACTTC; cdr3_aa: CSASTAGLEETQYF
cdr3_length: 15; v_call: TRBV7-2; d_call: .; j_call: TRBJ2-5; clone_size: .; cdr3_nt: TGTGCCAGCAGCTTAGCATGGGGTAGTCAAGAGACCCAGTACTTC; cdr3_aa: CASSLAWGSQETQYF
cdr3_length: 15; v_call: TRBV4-1; d_call: .; j_call: TRBJ2-5; clone_size: .; cdr3_nt: TGCGCCAGCAGCCAAGAATCTAGGGGCCAAGAGACCCAGTACTTC; cdr3_aa: CASSQESRGQETQYF
cdr3_length: 16; v_call: TRBV19; d_call: TRBD2; j_call: TRBJ2-1; clone_size: once; cdr3_nt: TGTGCCAGTAGTCGTACTAGCGGGAGGACCCACAATGAGCAGTTCTTC; cdr3_aa: CASSRTSGRTHNEQFF
cdr3_length: 15; v_call: TRBV20-1; d_call: TRBD1; j_call: TRBJ2-3; clone_size: .; cdr3_nt: TGCAGTGCTAGTCGGAGGGACAGGGCTGAAGATACGCAGTATTTT; cdr3_aa: CSASRRDRAEDTQYF
cdr3_length: 13; v_call: TRBV6-5; d_call: .; j_call: TRBJ2-1; clone_size: .; cdr3_nt: TGTGCCAGCAGTTACTCGACCAGGGCTGAGCAGTTCTTC; cdr3_aa: CASSYSTRAEQFF
cdr3_length: 14; v_call: TRBV5-1; d_call: .; j_call: TRBJ1-4; clone_size: .; cdr3_nt: TGCGCCAGCAGCTTGGAGGTGTTGGGTGAAAAACTGTTTTTT; cdr3_aa: CASSLEVLGEKLFF
cdr3_length: 17; v_call: TRBV19; d_call: TRBD2; j_call: TRBJ2-1; clone_size: .; cdr3_nt: TGTGCCAGTAGTTCTAAGGGACTAGCGGTTTCCTACAATGAGCAGTTCTTC; cdr3_aa: CASSSKGLAVSYNEQFF
cdr3_length: 13; v_call: TRBV20-1; d_call: .; j_call: TRBJ1-4; clone_size: .; cdr3_nt: TGCAGTGCCAGAGGGACACAAAATGAAAAACTGTTTTTT; cdr3_aa: CSARGTQNEKLFF
cdr3_length: 14; v_call: TRBV6-1; d_call: .; j_call: TRBJ2-5; clone_size: .; cdr3_nt: TGTGCCAGCAGTCCTCCGACAGCGAAGGGAACCCAGTACTTC; cdr3_aa: CASSPPTAKGTQYF
cdr3_length: 15; v_call: TRBV11-2; d_call: .; j_call: TRBJ2-1; clone_size: .; cdr3_nt: TGTGCCAGCAGCTTCGTATTAGGCTCCTACAATGAGCAGTTCTTC; cdr3_aa: CASSFVLGSYNEQFF
cdr3_length: 13; v_call: TRBV12-3/TRBV12-4; d_call: .; j_call: TRBJ1-6; clone_size: .; cdr3_nt: TGTGCCAGCAGTACGGACGGGGTTTCACCCCTCCACTTT; cdr3_aa: CASSTDGVSPLHF
cdr3_length: 14; v_call: TRBV10-3; d_call: .; j_call: TRBJ2-1; clone_size: .; cdr3_nt: TGTGCCATCAGTGGATCTAGTGGGGGCAATGAGCAGTTCTTC; cdr3_aa: CAISGSSGGNEQFF
cdr3_length: 14; v_call: TRBV20-1; d_call: TRBD2; j_call: TRBJ2-4; clone_size: few; cdr3_nt: TGCAGTGCGAGGACTAGCGGGACCAAAAACATTCAGTACTTC; cdr3_aa: CSARTSGTKNIQYF
cdr3_length: 15; v_call: TRBV6-1; d_call: .; j_call: TRBJ1-1; clone_size: .; cdr3_nt: TGTGCCAGCAAAGCACGACAGTTGGGGCAAACTGAAGCTTTCTTT; cdr3_aa: CASKARQLGQTEAFF
cdr3_length: 16; v_call: TRBV5-1; d_call: TRBD2; j_call: TRBJ2-5; clone_size: large; cdr3_nt: TGCGCCAGCAGCGGAACTAGCGGGAGGCCTTCAGAGACCCAGTACTTC; cdr3_aa: CASSGTSGRPSETQYF
cdr3_length: 16; v_call: TRBV3-1; d_call: TRBD2; j_call: TRBJ2-1; clone_size: .; cdr3_nt: TGTGCCAGCAGCCCTCAAAGCGGGAGGGCCTTGAGAGAGCAGTTCTTC; cdr3_aa: CASSPQSGRALREQFF
cdr3_length: 14; v_call: TRBV6-6; d_call: .; j_call: TRBJ2-7; clone_size: .; cdr3_nt: TGTGCCACCAGCCGCGGGACGGCCTCCTACGAGCAGTACTTC; cdr3_aa: CATSRGTASYEQYF
cdr3_length: 14; v_call: TRBV6-5; d_call: TRBD2; j_call: TRBJ2-3; clone_size: .; cdr3_nt: TGTGCCAGCAGCCGACTAGCGGGGACAGATACGCAGTATTTT; cdr3_aa: CASSRLAGTDTQYF
cdr3_length: 15; v_call: TRBV7-9; d_call: TRBD2; j_call: TRBJ2-1; clone_size: .; cdr3_nt: TGTGCCAGCAGCACGGGACTAGCGGGAGAGATTGAGCAGTTCTTC; cdr3_aa: CASSTGLAGEIEQFF
cdr3_length: 15; v_call: TRBV10-3; d_call: TRBD2; j_call: TRBJ2-7; clone_size: medium-sized; cdr3_nt: TGTGCCATCAGTGAGTCAACTAGCGGGAGGAACGAGCAGTACTTC; cdr3_aa: CAISESTSGRNEQYF
cdr3_length: 15; v_call: TRBV21-1; d_call: .; j_call: TRBJ2-1; clone_size: .; cdr3_nt: TGTGCCAGCAGCGCCCCCCGGAGCTCCTACAATGAGCAGTTCTTC; cdr3_aa: CASSAPRSSYNEQFF
cdr3_length: 13; v_call: TRBV5-4; d_call: TRBD1; j_call: TRBJ1-5; clone_size: .; cdr3_nt: TGTGCCAGCAGCTCGGACAGGGTAGGACCCCAGCATTTT; cdr3_aa: CASSSDRVGPQHF
cdr3_length: 15; v_call: TRBV3-1; d_call: .; j_call: TRBJ1-2; clone_size: .; cdr3_nt: TGTGCCAGCAGCATTTTTGGGGGCGAAGGGGATGGCTACACCTTC; cdr3_aa: CASSIFGGEGDGYTF
cdr3_length: 15; v_call: TRBV6-2/TRBV6-3; d_call: .; j_call: TRBJ1-5; clone_size: many; cdr3_nt: TGTGCCAGCAGTTACCTGGCCCTCTTCGTGGAGCCCCAGCATTTT; cdr3_aa: CASSYLALFVEPQHF
cdr3_length: 17; v_call: TRBV23-1; d_call: TRBD1; j_call: TRBJ2-2; clone_size: once; cdr3_nt: TGCGCCAGCAGTCAATCCCAGGACAGGGGCGAAGCCGGGGGGCTGTTTTTT; cdr3_aa: CASSQSQDRGEAGGLFF
cdr3_length: 13; v_call: TRBV6-5; d_call: .; j_call: TRBJ2-5; clone_size: .; cdr3_nt: TGTGCCAGCAGTTTCGGTCTTCAAGAGACCCAGTACTTC; cdr3_aa: CASSFGLQETQYF
cdr3_length: 14; v_call: TRBV11-2; d_call: .; j_call: TRBJ1-1; clone_size: few; cdr3_nt: TGTGCCAGCAGCTTAGAGGGGGAAGTCACTGAAGCTTTCTTT; cdr3_aa: CASSLEGEVTEAFF
cdr3_length: 15; v_call: TRBV7-9; d_call: TRBD1; j_call: TRBJ1-3; clone_size: .; cdr3_nt: TGTGCCAGCAGCCGGGACAGGACCCCCCGTAACACCATATATTTT; cdr3_aa: CASSRDRTPRNTIYF
cdr3_length: 14; v_call: TRBV6-1; d_call: .; j_call: TRBJ1-1; clone_size: .; cdr3_nt: TGTGCCAGCAGTGGGGACGCTCGCGGAACTGAAGCTTTCTTT; cdr3_aa: CASSGDARGTEAFF
cdr3_length: 19; v_call: TRBV4-3; d_call: .; j_call: TRBJ2-3; clone_size: few; cdr3_nt: TGCGCCAGCAGCCCCCGGTCAGGCCCACCACGGGCTGCCACAGATACGCAGTATTTT; cdr3_aa: CASSPRSGPPRAATDTQYF